What follows are 18 T cell receptor beta chains derived from one specimen sequenced in a study of cytomegalovirus exposure and HLA in healthy donors. The PCR had 60 Vbeta and 13 Jbeta primers. Sequencing used immunoSEQ multiplex PCR; TCRdb keeps in-frame clones, though not all of them. The sample holds around 200,000 clones; just under 75% are singletons and the top ten take about 5%. The sequenced material came from PBMCs. These receptors were obtained from a man aged 25 to 40 in good health and CMV-seropositive.

About this clone itself: No conserved phenylalanine or tryptophan is present at the end of the CDR3, so a read error is the likely explanation. This rearrangement joins TRBV5-8 to TRBJ2-7; unclear D gene. Trimming cost V 4 bases and J 1 base, with 9 bases left between them. CDR3 length: 13 amino acids. CDR1 is SGHTS, CDR2 YDEGEE, per germline. This chain's CDR3 is CASSPELSYEQYL. CDR3 DNA sequence: TGTGCCAGCAGCCCGGAGCTATCCTACGAGCAGTACCTC.

This rearrangement joins TRBV4-1 to TRBJ1-3; D remains ambiguous. V shed 0 bases and J shed 2 bases, with 8 bases lying between them. The CDR3 extends over 15 amino acids. The germline V gene has CDR1 MGHRA and CDR2 YSYEKL. CDR3 nucleotides: TGCGCCAGCAGCCAAGATGAGAGAACTGGAAACACCATATATTTT. Translating it yields CASSQDERTGNTIYF.

The rearrangement links TRBV4-1 to TRBJ2-1; 12 positions match TRBD2. Germline CDR1 is MGHRA and CDR2 is YSYEKL. The CDR3 is 21 residues long. The trim removed 0 bases at V and 0 bases at J, leaving 12 bases unmatched. CDR3 nucleotides: TGCGCCAGCAGCCAAGAATCAAGACTAGCGGGAGCGGGGGGCTCCTACAATGAGCAGTTCTTC. Translated: CASSQESRLAGAGGSYNEQFF.

About this clone itself: At one end the junction does not follow the germline gene, possibly because of a read error. CDR3: CASSTSSWSSGGRNTGKLFF. CDR3 nucleotide sequence: TGTGCCAGCAGCACCTCCAGCTGGAGTAGCGGGGGCAGGAACACCGGGAAGCTGTTTTTT. The chain recombines TRBV9 with TRBJ2-2; 9 positions match TRBD2. Germline CDR1 SGDLS, CDR2 YYNGEE. This CDR3 has 20 residues.

This clone was counted only a few times. The chain couples TRBV4-3 to TRBJ2-2; 12 positions match TRBD1. CDR1 is LGHNA and CDR2 is YSLEER in the germline V gene. Trimming cost V 4 bases and J 6 bases; bases outside gene matches: 6. The CDR3 runs 16 residues. CDR3 bases: TGCGCCAGCAGCCGACCCGGGACAGGGGGCGCCGGGGAGCTGTTTTTT. It specifies CASSRPGTGGAGELFF.

A remark on this clone: At one boundary the junction diverges from the germline segment, which might be a read error. V usage is TRBV14 and J usage is TRBJ2-7, with a possible D match to TRBD1 (5 bases). The CDR3 is 12 amino acids. From germline, CDR1 is SGHDN and CDR2 FVKESK. In DNA form, the CDR3 reads TGTGCCAGCAGCCCCTCTGGGGCCCCGACCATCTTC. Its translation is CASSPSGAPTIF.

This chain connects TRBV5-1 to TRBJ1-1, with a possible D match to TRBD1 (5 bases). V was cut by 0 bases and J by 4 bases, with 13 bases left in between. CDR1 SGHRS and CDR2 YFSETQ come from the germline V gene. This CDR3 is built from 15 residues. The CDR3 spells CASSLVGAGITEAFF. CDR3 DNA sequence: TGCGCCAGCAGCTTGGTAGGGGCGGGGATCACTGAAGCTTTCTTT.

The V and J genes are TRBV16 and TRBJ1-2; possible D gene TRBD1, 6 bases. From germline, CDR1 is KGHSY and CDR2 FQNENV. The CDR3 has 13 residues. Trimming removed 5 bases from V and 5 bases from J, with 12 bases in between. In DNA, the CDR3 is TGTGCCAGCAGCGAAGGACAGCAGTATGGCTACACCTTC. It codes for CASSEGQQYGYTF.

The chain couples TRBV5-4 to TRBJ2-1, with 9 bases that match TRBD2. The CDR3 is 14 amino acids. V lost 3 bases to trimming and J lost 7 bases; unmatched junction nucleotides: 5. From germline, CDR1 is SGHNT and CDR2 YYREEE (reference sequence). The CDR3 coding sequence is TGTGCCAGCAGCTCCCCGACTAGCGGTAATGAGCAGTTCTTC. Residues: CASSSPTSGNEQFF. Filled out from reference TRBV5-4 and TRBJ2-1, the complete variable domain reads ETGVTQSPTHLIKTRGQQVTLRCSSQSGHNTVSWYQQALGQGPQFIFQYYREEENGRGNFPPRFSGLQFPNYSSELNVNALELDDSALYLCASSSPTSGNEQFFGPGTRLTVL.

A note on this clone: A junction boundary mismatches the germline segment, possibly from a read error. DNA for the CDR3: TGCGCCAGCAGCCACCTGGGACAGACGAACACTGAAGCTTTCTTT. As protein: CASSHLGQTNTEAFF. The chain joins TRBV5-4 to TRBJ1-1, with 7 bases lining up with TRBD1. CDR3 length equals 15 residues. Germline-derived CDR1 and CDR2 are SGHNT and YYREEE (reference sequence).

This clone was recorded only once. The V gene is TRBV29-1, the J gene TRBJ1-1; D gene ambiguous. There are 13 residues in the CDR3. The V gene lost 1 base and the J gene lost 2 bases, with 8 bases spanning the gap. CDR1 and CDR2 from the germline V gene are SQVTM and ANQGSEA. The CDR3 sequence is CSVEGRVNTEAFF. The CDR3, as DNA: TGCAGCGTTGAAGGGAGGGTAAACACTGAAGCTTTCTTT.

V is TRBV29-1 and J is TRBJ2-7; 12 bases map to TRBD2. CDR3 length: 14 residues. Looked up from germline, CDR1 is SQVTM and CDR2 is ANQGSEA. With 5 bases clipped from V and 4 bases from J, the junction kept 6 bases outside the gene matches. The CDR3, as DNA: TGCAGCGTTCTTTATCTAGCGGGAGGGTACGAGCAGTACTTC. Protein: CSVLYLAGGYEQYF.

V and J are TRBV28 and TRBJ2-7; no definite D call. CDR1 and CDR2 (germline): MDHEN, SYDVKM. The CDR3 has 14 residues. The ends were cut back, 6 bases at V and 0 bases at J, with 12 bases in the middle. CDR3 in DNA: TGTGCCAGCAGCCGGCTAGTGAGCTCCTACGAGCAGTACTTC. Protein product: CASSRLVSSYEQYF. Based on the CDR3 plus reference TRBV28 and TRBJ2-7, the full variable domain is DVKVTQSSRYLVKRTGEKVFLECVQDMDHENMFWYRQDPGLGLRLIYFSYDVKMKEKGDIPEGYSVSREKKERFSLILESASTNQTSMYLCASSRLVSSYEQYFGPGTRLTVT.

The chain carries TRBV28 and TRBJ2-3; TRBD1 aligns across 7 bases. The junction had 18 bases not matched to a gene; V was cut back by 4 bases and J by 2 bases. The length of the CDR3 is 19 residues. The germline V gene encodes CDR1 MDHEN and CDR2 SYDVKM. CDR3 residues: CASSSPWSKGQHITDTQYF. The CDR3 DNA sequence: TGTGCCAGCAGTTCCCCATGGAGTAAGGGACAGCACATCACAGATACGCAGTATTTT.

The V gene is TRBV7-2, the J gene TRBJ2-5, with TRBD1 matching 11 bases. Germline values: CDR1 SGHTA, CDR2 FQGNSA. V lost 5 bases, J lost 5 bases, and 4 bases stayed unmatched. CDR3 size: 14 residues. The CDR3 region has the DNA TGTGCCAGCAGCCCAGGACAGGGGGCCGAGACCCAGTACTTC. Protein sequence: CASSPGQGAETQYF. Together with reference TRBV7-2 and TRBJ2-5, the CDR3 gives the full variable domain: GAGVSQSPSNKVTEKGKDVELRCDPISGHTALYWYRQSLGQGLEFLIYFQGNSAPDKSGLPSDRFSAERTGGSVSTLTIQRTQQEDSAVYLCASSPGQGAETQYFGPGTRLLVL.

J is TRBJ2-7 and V is TRBV7-2, with 10 bases lining up with TRBD2. The CDR3 is 14 amino acids. V lost 8 bases, J lost 0 bases, and 4 bases stayed unmatched. Germline V gives CDR1 SGHTA, CDR2 FQGNSA. The CDR3 DNA reads TGTGCCAGCGTTCCTAGCGGGAGCTCCTACGAGCAGTACTTC. Protein product: CASVPSGSSYEQYF.

A remark on this clone: Additional DNA sequences in this sample encode the identical CDR3. V is TRBV5-4 and J is TRBJ1-5; no clear D gene. Germline V CDR1 and CDR2: SGHNT, YYREEE (reference sequence). The CDR3 has 14 residues. V lost 0 bases, J lost 6 bases, and 10 bases lay in between. CDR3 loop: CASSLEGGSQPQHF. The CDR3, as DNA: TGTGCCAGCAGCTTGGAAGGTGGGAGTCAGCCCCAGCATTTT.

The chain uses TRBV4-1 and TRBJ2-7, with a possible D match to TRBD1 (6 bases). The CDR3 sequence is 15 residues long. Germline lookup yields CDR1 MGHRA and CDR2 YSYEKL. V gave up 1 base and J gave up 4 bases, with 14 bases separating them. This CDR3 reads CASSQALDRSYEQYF. DNA for the CDR3: TGCGCCAGCAGCCAAGCCCTAGACAGGAGTTACGAGCAGTACTTC.